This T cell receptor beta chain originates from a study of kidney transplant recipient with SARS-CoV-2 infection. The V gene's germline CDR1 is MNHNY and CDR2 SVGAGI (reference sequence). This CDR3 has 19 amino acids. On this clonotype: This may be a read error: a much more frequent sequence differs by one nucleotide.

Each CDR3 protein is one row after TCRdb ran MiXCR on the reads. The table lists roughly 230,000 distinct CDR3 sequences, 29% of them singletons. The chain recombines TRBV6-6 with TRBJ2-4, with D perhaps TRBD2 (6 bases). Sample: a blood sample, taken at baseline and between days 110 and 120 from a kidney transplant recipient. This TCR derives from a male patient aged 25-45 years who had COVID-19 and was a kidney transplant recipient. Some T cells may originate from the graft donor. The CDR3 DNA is TGTGCCAGCAGTCGACGTTATTGGGCGGAGGGGCTGCCCAAAAACATTCAGTGCTTC. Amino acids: CASSRRYWAEGLPKNIQCF.